Below, 13 T cell receptor beta chains from the same sample are listed, as sequenced in a study of blood T cell repertoires in COVID-19. Measured with immunoSEQ multiplex PCR; TCRdb has only the in-frame clones, and not every one. Here the sample spans some 410,000 clones, roughly 90% being singletons. Sequenced material: PBMCs or T cells enriched from blood (not recorded which). These receptors were obtained from a woman aged 25 to 39 with acute COVID-19.

The rearrangement joins TRBV7-8 to TRBJ2-1, with a tentative D call TRBD2 (6 bases). The CDR3 covers 17 residues. Germline V gene data show CDR1 as SGHVS and CDR2 as FQNEAQ. V lost 1 base and J lost 1, with 14 bases in between. CDR3 amino acids: CASSLVRSGGSYNEQFF. The CDR3 DNA reads TGTGCCAGCAGCTTAGTTAGAAGTGGGGGGTCCTACAATGAGCAGTTCTTC. The whole variable domain, remainder taken from reference TRBV7-8 and TRBJ2-1, is GAGVSQSPRYKVAKRGQDVALRCDPISGHVSLFWYQQALGQGPEFLTYFQNEAQLDKSGLPSDRFFAERPEGSVSTLKIQRTQQEDSAVYLCASSLVRSGGSYNEQFFGPGTRLTVL.

This clone occurred a few times. This rearrangement joins TRBV2 to TRBJ2-1; 7 positions agree with TRBD1. The CDR3 covers 15 residues. The germline V gene encodes CDR1 SNHLY and CDR2 FYNNEI. Unmatched junction bases numbered 0, after V lost 0 bases and J lost 1 base. The DNA of the CDR3 is TGTGCCAGCAGTGAAGCGGACAGGTCCTACAATGAGCAGTTCTTC. Amino acids: CASSEADRSYNEQFF.

This clone appeared a single time. The same CDR3 is also encoded by other DNA sequences in this sample. This sequence joins TRBV12-3 or TRBV12-4 and TRBJ1-5; 7 bases agree with TRBD1. The CDR3 has 13 amino acids. The ends lost 5 bases at V and 4 bases at J; junction bases unmatched: 2. The CDR3 sequence is CASSVQGNQPQHF. The CDR3 DNA reads as TGTGCCAGCAGTGTACAGGGGAATCAGCCCCAGCATTTT.

This clone was recorded only once. The V gene is TRBV6-5, the J gene TRBJ2-1; tentative D call: TRBD1 (5 bases). The V gene lost 6 bases and the J gene lost 8 bases, with 11 bases spanning the gap. This CDR3 has 12 residues. Germline V gene sequence: CDR1 MNHEY, CDR2 SVGAGI. CDR3: CASRPRVYEQFF. CDR3 coding DNA: TGTGCCAGCAGGCCCAGGGTGTATGAGCAGTTCTTC.

This clone showed up just once. V and J are TRBV7-3 and TRBJ2-2; 9 nucleotides agree with TRBD2. CDR3 size: 16 residues. Germline CDR1 is SGHTA and CDR2 is FQGTGA. V was clipped by 0 bases and J by 6 bases; unmatched bases: 5. The CDR3: CASSLTAAGGPGELFF. The CDR3, as DNA: TGTGCCAGCAGCTTAACGGCAGCGGGGGGCCCCGGGGAGCTGTTTTTT.

V is TRBV7-2 and J is TRBJ1-2; D gene unclear. V dropped 0 bases and J dropped 1 base, with 9 bases sitting between them. Germline V lookup: CDR1 SGHTA, CDR2 FQGNSA. The CDR3 runs 15 residues. The CDR3 is CASSLASGSNYGYTF. The CDR3 DNA follows: TGTGCCAGCAGCTTAGCGTCCGGGAGTAACTATGGCTACACCTTC.

This clone appeared a few times. The gene calls are TRBV7-9 and TRBJ2-1, with D possibly being TRBD2 (5 bases). Germline-derived CDR1 and CDR2 are SEHNR and FQNEAQ (reference sequence). V shed 2 bases and J shed 8 bases, with 19 bases lying between them. The CDR3 runs 16 residues. The CDR3 DNA reads TGTGCCAGCAGCTTACACCTCGGGGTCCCTTTGCATGAGCAGTTCTTC. Translated, it gives CASSLHLGVPLHEQFF.

The J gene is TRBJ2-1, the V gene TRBV5-6; TRBD2 aligns across 7 bases. Germline-derived CDR1 and CDR2 are SGHDT and YYEEEE. V gave up 2 bases and J gave up 15 bases; unmatched junction bases: 8. The length of the CDR3 is 12 residues. The CDR3 is CASSFLRGSWFF. CDR3 nucleotides: TGTGCCAGCAGCTTCTTGCGGGGGTCGTGGTTCTTC.

With regard to this clone: The CDR3 does not close with the conserved phenylalanine or tryptophan, likely indicating a read error. The DNA is left out, because the CDR3 cannot be placed on it with certainty; the CDR3 is given as TCRdb lists it. The chain links TRBV14 to TRBJ2-7; TRBD1, the table's D call, lacks a check against the DNA. Germline V gives CDR1 SGHDN, CDR2 FVKESK. The length of the CDR3 is 15 amino acids, counting both ends. CDR3 residues: CASSHRTASGSRLLL.

This clone was detected only once. This chain links TRBV6-2 or TRBV6-3 with TRBJ1-4, with D unresolved. The CDR3 contains 14 residues. Germline CDR1 is MNHEY and CDR2 is SVGEGT. Between the trimmed V and J ends, which lost 2 bases and 9 bases, there was a span of 13 bases. In DNA, the CDR3 is TGTGCCAGCAGTTACGACGGGAGTGTAAAAAAACTGTTTTTT. Translation: CASSYDGSVKKLFF.

This chain links TRBV4-3 with TRBJ2-7, with D hard to call. CDR3 length: 16 amino acids. Per the germline V gene, CDR1 is LGHNA and CDR2 is YSLEER. V lost 1 base, J lost 0 bases, and 13 bases lay in between. The CDR3 here is CASSQGYASNSYEQYF. The CDR3 DNA sequence: TGCGCCAGCAGCCAAGGTTATGCCAGTAACTCCTACGAGCAGTACTTC.

V is TRBV11-2 and J is TRBJ2-7; a possible D gene is TRBD1 (5 bases). Trimming shortened V by 3 bases and J by 3 bases, and 12 bases separated the two germline ends. This CDR3 has 14 amino acids. Germline CDR1 and CDR2: SGHAT and FQNNGV. CDR3 DNA: TGTGCCAGCAGCTTTACGACAGTGGACTACGAGCAGTACTTC. It encodes CASSFTTVDYEQYF.

The chain couples TRBV14 to TRBJ1-4, with unresolved D. The CDR3 runs to 14 residues. Germline V lookup: CDR1 SGHDN, CDR2 FVKESK. V was shortened by 2 bases and J by 5 bases, with 9 bases between the two germline ends. CDR3 coding DNA: TGTGCCAGCAGCCAATCAGTCCCGAATGAAAAACTGTTTTTT. Residues: CASSQSVPNEKLFF.